The following is a T cell receptor (beta chain) sequence with its context. The antigen remains undetermined. The length of the CDR3 is 15 residues. Germline values: CDR1 SEHNR, CDR2 FQNEAQ (reference sequence). This sample was included in a study of T cells expressing NK-cell markers. TCRdb re-called the 5' RACE reads; one entry per CDR3 protein, DNA not given. This repertoire includes 550,000 or so distinct CDR3 sequences. Findings and caveats of the study: The CD3+CD56-NKG2C+ fraction of a handful of donors was also led by these clonotypes. Dominant NKG2C+ clonotypes were found to form about 1.0-7.5% of CD8+ T cells in about six donors.

The V and J genes are TRBV7-9 and TRBJ2-5; TCRdb selects TRBD2, and the lack of DNA leaves this call unchecked. The clonotype was recovered from a man between 18 and 35 years old in good health. The sample consisted of blood T cells: a sorted CD56 or NKG2C T cell subset, CD4+ or CD8+ T cells, or bulk PBMC T cells (not recorded which). This CDR3 reads CASSLVRTSVETQYF.